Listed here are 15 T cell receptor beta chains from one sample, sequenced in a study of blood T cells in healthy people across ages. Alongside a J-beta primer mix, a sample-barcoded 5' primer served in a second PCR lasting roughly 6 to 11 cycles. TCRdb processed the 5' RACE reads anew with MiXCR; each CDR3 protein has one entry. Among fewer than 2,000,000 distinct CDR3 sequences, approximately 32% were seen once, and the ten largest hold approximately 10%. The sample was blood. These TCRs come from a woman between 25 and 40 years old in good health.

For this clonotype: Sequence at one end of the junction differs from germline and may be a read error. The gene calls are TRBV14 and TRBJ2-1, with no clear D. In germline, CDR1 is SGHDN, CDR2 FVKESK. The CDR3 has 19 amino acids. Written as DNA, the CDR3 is TGTGCCAGCAGCCAAGATTCCCCCACGACTTGGAGCTCCTACAGTGAGCAGTTCTTC. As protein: CASSQDSPTTWSSYSEQFF.

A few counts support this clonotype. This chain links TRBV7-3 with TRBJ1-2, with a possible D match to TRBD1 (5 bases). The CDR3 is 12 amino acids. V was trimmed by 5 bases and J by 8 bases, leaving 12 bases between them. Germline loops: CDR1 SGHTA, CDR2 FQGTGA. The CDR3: CASSGDEQGYTF. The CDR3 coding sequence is TGTGCCAGCAGCGGGGACGAACAGGGCTACACCTTC.

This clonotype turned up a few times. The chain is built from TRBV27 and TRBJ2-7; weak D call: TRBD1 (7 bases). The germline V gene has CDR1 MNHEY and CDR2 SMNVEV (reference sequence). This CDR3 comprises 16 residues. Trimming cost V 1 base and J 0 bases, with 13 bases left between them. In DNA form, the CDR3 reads TGTGCCAGCAGTTTATACCCAGGGGGGAGCTCCTACGAGCAGTACTTC. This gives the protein CASSLYPGGSSYEQYF.

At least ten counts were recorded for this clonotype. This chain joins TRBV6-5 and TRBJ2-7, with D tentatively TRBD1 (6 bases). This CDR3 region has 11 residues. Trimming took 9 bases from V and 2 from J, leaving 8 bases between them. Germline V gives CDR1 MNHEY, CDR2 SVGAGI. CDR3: CASGQTYEQYF. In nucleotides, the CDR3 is TGTGCCAGTGGACAGACCTACGAGCAGTACTTC.

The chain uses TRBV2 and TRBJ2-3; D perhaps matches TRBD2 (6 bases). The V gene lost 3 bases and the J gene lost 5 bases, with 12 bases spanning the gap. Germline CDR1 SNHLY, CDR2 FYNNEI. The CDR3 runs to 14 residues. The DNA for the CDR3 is TGTGCCAGCAGTGAGGGACTCCTCGAAGATACGCAGTATTTT. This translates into CASSEGLLEDTQYF.

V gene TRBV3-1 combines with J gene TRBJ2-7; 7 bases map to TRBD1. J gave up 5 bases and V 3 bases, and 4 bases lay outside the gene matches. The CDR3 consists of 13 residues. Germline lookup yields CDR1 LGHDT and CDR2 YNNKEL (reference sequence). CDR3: CASSQNRGHEQYF. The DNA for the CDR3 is TGTGCCAGCAGCCAGAACAGGGGCCACGAGCAGTACTTC.

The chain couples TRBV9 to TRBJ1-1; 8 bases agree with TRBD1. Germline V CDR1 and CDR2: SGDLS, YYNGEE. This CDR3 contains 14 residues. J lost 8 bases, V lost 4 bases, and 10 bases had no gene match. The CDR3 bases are TGTGCCAGCAGCCTGAAGTCCGGGACAGGAGAAGCTTTCTTT. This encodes CASSLKSGTGEAFF.

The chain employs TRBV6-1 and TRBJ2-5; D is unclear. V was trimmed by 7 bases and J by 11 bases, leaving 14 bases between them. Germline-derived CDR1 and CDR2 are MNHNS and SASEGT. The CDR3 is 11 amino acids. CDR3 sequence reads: CASTFLQEQYF. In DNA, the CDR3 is TGTGCCAGCACCTTCCTCCAAGAGCAGTACTTC.

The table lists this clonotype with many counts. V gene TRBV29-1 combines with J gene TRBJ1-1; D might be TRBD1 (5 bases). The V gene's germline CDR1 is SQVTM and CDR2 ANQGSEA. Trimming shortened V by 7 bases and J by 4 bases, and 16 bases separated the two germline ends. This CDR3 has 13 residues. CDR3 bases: TGCAGCGCCGGACGGGGCCGAGGCACTGAAGCTTTCTTT. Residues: CSAGRGRGTEAFF.

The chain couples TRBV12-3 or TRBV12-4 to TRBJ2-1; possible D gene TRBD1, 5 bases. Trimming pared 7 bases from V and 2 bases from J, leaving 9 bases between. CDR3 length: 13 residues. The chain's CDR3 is CASTLTAYNEQFF. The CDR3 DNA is TGTGCCAGCACTCTGACAGCCTACAATGAGCAGTTCTTC.

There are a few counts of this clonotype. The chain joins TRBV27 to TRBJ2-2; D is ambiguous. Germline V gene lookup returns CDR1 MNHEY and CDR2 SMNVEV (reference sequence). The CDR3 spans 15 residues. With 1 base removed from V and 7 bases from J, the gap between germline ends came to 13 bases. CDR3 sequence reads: CASSLLAELSGELFF. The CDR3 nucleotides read TGTGCCAGCAGTTTATTGGCGGAGCTGAGCGGGGAGCTGTTTTTT.

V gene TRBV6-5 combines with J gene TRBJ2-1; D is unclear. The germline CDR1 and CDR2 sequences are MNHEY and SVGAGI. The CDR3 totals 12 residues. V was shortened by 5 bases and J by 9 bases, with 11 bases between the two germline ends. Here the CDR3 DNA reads TGTGCCAGCAGTCAGACTCCGACTGAGCAGTTCTTC. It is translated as CASSQTPTEQFF.

CDR3 nucleotides: TGTGCCAGCAGCCAAGGACCTCAGGGTGGCTATGGCTACACCTTC. It codes for CASSQGPQGGYGYTF. The chain has TRBV3-1 and TRBJ1-2; a possible D gene is TRBD1 (5 bases). V shed 1 base and J shed 4 bases, with 13 bases lying between them. The CDR3 contains 15 residues. Germline CDR1 is LGHDT and CDR2 is YNNKEL (reference sequence).

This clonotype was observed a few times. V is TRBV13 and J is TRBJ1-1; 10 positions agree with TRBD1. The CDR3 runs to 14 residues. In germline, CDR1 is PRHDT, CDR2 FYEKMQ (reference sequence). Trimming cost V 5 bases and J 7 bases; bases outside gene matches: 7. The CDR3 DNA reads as TGTGCCAGCAGCGCAGGGACAGGGGTTAATGAAGCTTTCTTT. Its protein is CASSAGTGVNEAFF. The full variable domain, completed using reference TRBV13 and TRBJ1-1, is AAGVIQSPRHLIKEKRETATLKCYPIPRHDTVYWYQQGPGQDPQFLISFYEKMQSDKGSIPDRFSAQQFSDYHSELNMSSLELGDSALYFCASSAGTGVNEAFFGQGTRLTVV.

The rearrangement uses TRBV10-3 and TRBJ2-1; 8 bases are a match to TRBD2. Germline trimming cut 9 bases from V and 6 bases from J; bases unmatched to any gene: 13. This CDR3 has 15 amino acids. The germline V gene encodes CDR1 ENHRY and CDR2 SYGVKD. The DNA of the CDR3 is TGTGCCATACAGGGAGGGACTAGAAGGGGCAATGAGCAGTTCTTC. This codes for CAIQGGTRRGNEQFF.